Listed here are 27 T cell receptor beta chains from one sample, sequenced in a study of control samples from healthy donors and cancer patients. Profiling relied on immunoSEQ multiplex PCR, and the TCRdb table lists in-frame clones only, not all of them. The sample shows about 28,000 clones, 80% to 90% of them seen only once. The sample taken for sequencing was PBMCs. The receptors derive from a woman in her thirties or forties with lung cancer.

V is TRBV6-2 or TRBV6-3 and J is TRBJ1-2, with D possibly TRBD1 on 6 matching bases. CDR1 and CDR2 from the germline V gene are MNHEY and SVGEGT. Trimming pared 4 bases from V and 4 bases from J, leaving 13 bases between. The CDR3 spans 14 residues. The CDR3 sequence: CASSSAPGAYGYTF. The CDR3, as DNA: TGTGCCAGCAGTTCAGCCCCAGGGGCCTATGGCTACACCTTC.

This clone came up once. This CDR3 reads CASSRDFQNIQYF. DNA of the CDR3: TGCGCCAGCAGCCGGGACTTCCAAAACATTCAGTACTTC. The chain links TRBV5-1 to TRBJ2-4, with D possibly matching TRBD2 (6 bases). V lost 4 bases, J lost 5 bases, and 10 bases lay in between. The germline CDR1 and CDR2 sequences are SGHRS and YFSETQ. This CDR3 has 13 residues.

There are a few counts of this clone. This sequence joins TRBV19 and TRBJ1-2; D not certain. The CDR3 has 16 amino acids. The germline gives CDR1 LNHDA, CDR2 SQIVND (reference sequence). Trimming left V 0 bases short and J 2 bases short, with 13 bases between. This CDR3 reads CASSIESGRDNYGYTF. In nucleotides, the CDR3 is TGTGCCAGTAGTATAGAGTCTGGCAGAGACAACTATGGCTACACCTTC.

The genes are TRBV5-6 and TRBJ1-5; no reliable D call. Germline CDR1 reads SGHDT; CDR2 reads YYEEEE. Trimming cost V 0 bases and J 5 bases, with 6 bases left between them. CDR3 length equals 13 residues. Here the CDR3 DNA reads TGTGCCAGCAGCTTGGCCCCAGATCAGCCCCAGCATTTT. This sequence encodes CASSLAPDQPQHF.

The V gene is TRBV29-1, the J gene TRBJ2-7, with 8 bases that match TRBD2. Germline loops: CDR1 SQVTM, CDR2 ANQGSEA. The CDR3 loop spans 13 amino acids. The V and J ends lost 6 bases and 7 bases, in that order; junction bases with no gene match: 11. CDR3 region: CSVYLGGGNEQYF. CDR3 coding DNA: TGCAGCGTCTACCTCGGGGGGGGGAATGAGCAGTACTTC.

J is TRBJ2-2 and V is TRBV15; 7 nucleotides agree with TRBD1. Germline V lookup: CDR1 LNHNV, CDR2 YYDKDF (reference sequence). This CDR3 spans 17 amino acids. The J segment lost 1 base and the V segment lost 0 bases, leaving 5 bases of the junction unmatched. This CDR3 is CATSRELRTGNTGELFF. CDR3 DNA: TGTGCCACCAGCAGAGAGTTGCGGACAGGGAACACCGGGGAGCTGTTTTTT.

CDR3 bases: TGTGCCAGCAGGCTTACTAGCGGGCAAACAGATACGCAGTATTTT. Its protein product is CASRLTSGQTDTQYF. The chain is built from TRBV4-2 and TRBJ2-3, with 9 bases matching TRBD2. CDR3 length: 15 residues. Per germline, CDR1 LGHNA and CDR2 YNFKEQ. V lost 6 bases and J lost 3; bases outside the gene matches: 7.

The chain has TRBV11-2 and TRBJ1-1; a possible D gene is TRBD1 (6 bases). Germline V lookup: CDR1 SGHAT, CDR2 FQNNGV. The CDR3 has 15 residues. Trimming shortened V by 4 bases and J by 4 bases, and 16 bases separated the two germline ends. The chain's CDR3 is CASSSSDSPGTEAFF. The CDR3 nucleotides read TGTGCCAGCAGCTCATCGGACAGCCCTGGCACTGAAGCTTTCTTT.

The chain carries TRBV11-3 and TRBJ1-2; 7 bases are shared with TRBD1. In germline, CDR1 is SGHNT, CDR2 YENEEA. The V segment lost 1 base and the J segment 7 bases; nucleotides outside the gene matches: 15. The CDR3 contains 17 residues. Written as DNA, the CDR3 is TGTGCCAGCAGCTTAGTCCGGGACAGAGATCATCCCGGTGGCTACACCTTC. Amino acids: CASSLVRDRDHPGGYTF.

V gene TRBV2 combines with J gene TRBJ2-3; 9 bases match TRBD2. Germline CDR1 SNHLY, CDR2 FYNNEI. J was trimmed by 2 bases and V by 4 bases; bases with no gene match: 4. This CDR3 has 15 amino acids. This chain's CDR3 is CASSGASGDTDTQYF. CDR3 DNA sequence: TGTGCCAGCAGTGGGGCTAGCGGGGACACAGATACGCAGTATTTT.

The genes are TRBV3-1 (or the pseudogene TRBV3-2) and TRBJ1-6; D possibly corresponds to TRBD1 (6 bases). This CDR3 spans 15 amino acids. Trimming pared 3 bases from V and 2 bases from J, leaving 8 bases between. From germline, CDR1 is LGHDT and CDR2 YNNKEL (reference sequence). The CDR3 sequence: CASSHRGAYNSPLHF. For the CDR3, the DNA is TGTGCCAGCAGCCATAGGGGGGCCTATAATTCACCCCTCCACTTT.

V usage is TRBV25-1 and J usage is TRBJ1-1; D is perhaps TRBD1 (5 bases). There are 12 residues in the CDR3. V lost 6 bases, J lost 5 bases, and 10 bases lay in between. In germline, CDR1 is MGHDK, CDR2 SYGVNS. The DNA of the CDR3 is TGTGCCAGCAGCGATAAGGGGACTGAAGCTTTCTTT. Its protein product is CASSDKGTEAFF.

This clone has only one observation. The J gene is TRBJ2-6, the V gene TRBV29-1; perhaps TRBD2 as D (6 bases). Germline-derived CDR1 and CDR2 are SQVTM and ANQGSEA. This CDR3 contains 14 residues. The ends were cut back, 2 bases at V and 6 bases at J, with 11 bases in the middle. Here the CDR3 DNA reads TGCAGCGTTGAAAAAGGGGAGGTGGCCAACGTCCTGACTTTC. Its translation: CSVEKGEVANVLTF.

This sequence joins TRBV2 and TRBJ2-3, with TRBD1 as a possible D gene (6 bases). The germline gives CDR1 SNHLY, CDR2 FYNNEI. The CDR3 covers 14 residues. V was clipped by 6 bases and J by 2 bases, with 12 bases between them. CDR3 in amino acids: CASSGRGLTDTQYF. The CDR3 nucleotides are TGTGCCAGCAGCGGCAGGGGCCTCACAGATACGCAGTATTTT.

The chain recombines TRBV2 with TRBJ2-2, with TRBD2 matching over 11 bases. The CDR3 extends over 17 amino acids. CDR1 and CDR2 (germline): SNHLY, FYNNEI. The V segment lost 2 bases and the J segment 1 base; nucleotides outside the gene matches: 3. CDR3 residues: CASSETSGGWNTGELFF. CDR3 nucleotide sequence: TGTGCCAGCAGTGAAACTAGCGGGGGTTGGAACACCGGGGAGCTGTTTTTT.

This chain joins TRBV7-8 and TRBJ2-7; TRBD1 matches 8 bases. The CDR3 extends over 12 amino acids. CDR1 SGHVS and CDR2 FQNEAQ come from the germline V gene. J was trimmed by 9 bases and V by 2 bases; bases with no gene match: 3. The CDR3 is CASSLPQGGQYF. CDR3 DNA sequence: TGTGCCAGCAGCTTACCACAGGGGGGGCAGTACTTC.

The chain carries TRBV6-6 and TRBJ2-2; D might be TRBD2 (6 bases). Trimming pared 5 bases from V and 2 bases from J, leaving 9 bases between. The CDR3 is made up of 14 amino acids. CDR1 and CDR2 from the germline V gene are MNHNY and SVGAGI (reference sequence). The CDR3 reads CASSAGLNTGELFF. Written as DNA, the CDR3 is TGTGCCAGCAGTGCTGGACTAAACACCGGGGAGCTGTTTTTT.

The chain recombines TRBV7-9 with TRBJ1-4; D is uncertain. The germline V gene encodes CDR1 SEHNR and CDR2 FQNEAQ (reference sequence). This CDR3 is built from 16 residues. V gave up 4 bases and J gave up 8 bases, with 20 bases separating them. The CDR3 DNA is TGTGCCAGCAGCTCCCCCACTGAAGGGTCCAAGGAAAAACTGTTTTTT. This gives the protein CASSSPTEGSKEKLFF.

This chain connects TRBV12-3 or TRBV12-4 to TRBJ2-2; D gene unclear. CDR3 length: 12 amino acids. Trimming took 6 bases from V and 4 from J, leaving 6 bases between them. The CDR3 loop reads CASRRGTGELFF. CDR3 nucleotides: TGTGCCAGCAGGCGCGGCACCGGGGAGCTGTTTTTT.

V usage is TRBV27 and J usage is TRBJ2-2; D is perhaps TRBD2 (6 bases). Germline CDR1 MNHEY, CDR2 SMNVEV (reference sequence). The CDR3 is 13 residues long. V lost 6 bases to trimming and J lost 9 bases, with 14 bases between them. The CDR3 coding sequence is TGTGCCAGCAGCCCTTGGGGGGACCGGGAGCTGTTTTTT. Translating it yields CASSPWGDRELFF.

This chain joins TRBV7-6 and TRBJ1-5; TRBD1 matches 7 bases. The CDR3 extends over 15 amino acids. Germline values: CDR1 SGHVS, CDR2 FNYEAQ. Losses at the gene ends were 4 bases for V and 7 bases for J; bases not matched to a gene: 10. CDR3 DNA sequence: TGTGCCAGCAGCTCAGAGACAGGGAAGGACCAGCCCCAGCATTTT. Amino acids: CASSSETGKDQPQHF.

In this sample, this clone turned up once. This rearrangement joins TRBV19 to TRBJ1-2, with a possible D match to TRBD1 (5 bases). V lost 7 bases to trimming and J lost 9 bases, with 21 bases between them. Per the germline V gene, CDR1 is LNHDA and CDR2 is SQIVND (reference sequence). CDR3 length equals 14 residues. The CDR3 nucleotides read TGTGCCAGTATCCAAGCCGGGGCAGGGTATCGCTACACCTTC. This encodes CASIQAGAGYRYTF.

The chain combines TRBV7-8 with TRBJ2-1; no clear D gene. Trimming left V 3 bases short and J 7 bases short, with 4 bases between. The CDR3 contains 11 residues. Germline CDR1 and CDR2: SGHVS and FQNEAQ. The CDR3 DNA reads TGTGCCAGCAGCTTGGTTAATGAGCAGTTCTTC. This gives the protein CASSLVNEQFF.

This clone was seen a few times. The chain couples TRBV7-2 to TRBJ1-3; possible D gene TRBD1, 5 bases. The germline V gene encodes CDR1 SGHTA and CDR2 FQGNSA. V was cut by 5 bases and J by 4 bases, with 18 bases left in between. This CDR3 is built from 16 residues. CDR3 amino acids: CASSQGISGRGNTIYF. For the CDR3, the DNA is TGTGCCAGCAGCCAAGGGATATCAGGGCGGGGAAACACCATATATTTT.

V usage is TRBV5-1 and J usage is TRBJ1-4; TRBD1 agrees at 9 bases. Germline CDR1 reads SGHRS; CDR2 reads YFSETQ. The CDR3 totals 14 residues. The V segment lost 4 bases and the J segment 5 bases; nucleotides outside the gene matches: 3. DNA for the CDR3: TGCGCCAGCAGCCACGGGACAGGGAATGAAAAACTGTTTTTT. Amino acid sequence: CASSHGTGNEKLFF.

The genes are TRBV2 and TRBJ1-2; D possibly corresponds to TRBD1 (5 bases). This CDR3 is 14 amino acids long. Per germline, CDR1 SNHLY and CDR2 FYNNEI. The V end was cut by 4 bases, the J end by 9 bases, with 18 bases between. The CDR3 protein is CASSALGARGSYTF. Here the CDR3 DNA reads TGTGCCAGCAGTGCCCTCGGGGCGAGGGGAAGCTACACCTTC.

DNA for the CDR3: TGCGCCAGCAGCTTGGGCGGACTAGAGTGGGAGACCCAGTACTTC. Translating gives CASSLGGLEWETQYF. The chain recombines TRBV5-1 with TRBJ2-5, with 7 bases that match TRBD2. This CDR3 region has 15 residues. The trim removed 0 bases at V and 5 bases at J, leaving 7 bases unmatched. The V gene's germline CDR1 is SGHRS and CDR2 YFSETQ.